This T cell receptor beta chain was captured by sequencing in a study of regulatory T cells in long-lasting Graves disease. In this sample, this clonotype turned up many times. Stated time point: newly diagnosed GD, antithyroid drugs for less than 3 months. PBMC RNA served as the TCR library source. This CDR3 contains 14 residues. The germline V gene has CDR1 SGHRS and CDR2 YFSETQ. V lost 2 bases and J lost 2; bases outside the gene matches: 4. iRepertoire HTBI primers and Arm-PCR of CDR3 regions built TCR beta libraries. TCRdb fed the multiplex PCR reads into MiXCR, producing one record per CDR3 protein. Here the sample spans 450,000 to 600,000 distinct CDR3 sequences, 15% to 20% being singletons. This sample also belongs to another study, concerning T cells in Graves' hyperthyroidism and ophthalmopathy. That source notes: Pregnant or lactating patients were excluded, as were those with uncontrolled infection or other autoimmune disease. Expanded thyroid clonotypes (above 0.001) were mostly also found in blood.

Sequencing was performed on peripheral blood mononuclear cells (PBMCs), taken at new diagnosis, from a patient treated with antithyroid drugs. This receptor was identified in a man aged 40-50 years with Graves disease. This chain joins TRBV5-1 and TRBJ2-7, with 7 bases that match TRBD1. CDR3 DNA: TGCGCCAGCAGCTTTTCGACAGGGACCTACGAGCAGTACTTC. Encoded protein: CASSFSTGTYEQYF.